The T cell receptor beta chain described here comes from a study of T cell responses to AZD1222 COVID-19 vaccine (dated by TCRdb to about 2021). For the study in its entirety: AZD1222 recipients given second doses at about 4 weeks or at about 12 weeks were pooled, since spike-specific TCR depth and breadth were not found to differ between the two schedules. A total of 230 to 250 trial participants underwent TCR sequencing, of whom about 210 received two doses of AZD1222 and about 26 received two doses of the MenACWY control vaccine. Trial participants were enrolled into age subgroups of 18-55, 56-69 and 70-plus years, which contained about 150, 27 and 61 TCR-sequenced participants, respectively.

Study-level results and caveats: Most participants were white British and females outnumbered males, and the authors suggested that clonal diversity may have been underestimated. After two AZD1222 doses, spike-specific TCR breadth and depth were significantly higher than at day 0 and than in MenACWY recipients. The 56-69-year group was small, and its depth increase did not reach significance, likely because of low power. Reportedly, almost half of the unique spike-specific TCRs recognized epitopes lying outside the regions that are mutated in the B.1.351 and B.1.1.7 variants. Conclusions about previously exposed vaccinees are limited because only five to seven AZD1222 recipients were SARS-CoV-2 seropositive at baseline. No day 14 peak-response samples were available, so repertoires were characterized only after the peak T cell response. The whole spike protein was spanned by vaccine-associated CD4 TCRs, and dominant responses were seen in regions 160-218 and 743-854.

As for this clone: Its antigen is still unknown. The sample holds no much larger clone one base away, and base qualities are not on file.

The sample's time point label, in plain terms: baseline before first vaccination. Vaccinee samples were obtained from the UK trials COV001 and COV002, which included a single-blind randomized controlled phase 2/3 trial of AZD1222 (ChAdOx1 nCoV-19) in healthy adults. For TCRbeta chain sequencing, PBMC samples from trial participants were taken at day 0 and at day 28 after the second dose. The CDR3 regions of human TCRbeta chains were subjected to immunosequencing. The original pipeline was this. TCRs in the repertoires were matched against a reference library of SARS-CoV-2-specific TCRs that had been generated with the MIRA antigen-specificity platform. Breadth meant the fraction of unique TCRs that were SARS-CoV-2-associated, whereas depth meant the fraction of total T cells that were SARS-CoV-2-associated. Using the MIRA data, each spike-specific TCR was mapped to the spike region that the TCR reacts to and placed in a CD4 or CD8 class. Log10-transformed breadth and depth values were compared by one-way ANOVA with Sidak's multiple comparisons tests. In TCRdb, the immuneACCESS table is reduced to in-frame sequences with V and J assigned. These tables do not hold every clone; where another copy was compared, an unresolved V gene accounts for under half, and the others remain unexplained. The V and J calls and clone size were taken over from that table, and D and trimming were inferred from the DNA. This sample has around 140,000 clones in its table, and approximately 92% of those were observed once. The top ten hold 1.7% of the sample.

This TCR was recovered from an adult in good health. This specimen consisted of peripheral blood, obtained on day 0 of AZD1222 vaccination.

The CDR3 protein: CASSQGLAGPPDTGELFF. The DNA reads as follows: TGTGCCAGCAGCCAGGGACTAGCGGGACCTCCGGACACCGGGGAGCTGTTTTTT. The sequence is built from TRBV7-9 and TRBJ2-2; 13 bases in between match TRBD2. V is trimmed back by 5 bases and J by 3 bases, and the junction contains 9 bases that no gene match accounts for. CDR1 and CDR2 are drawn from the germline V gene (reference sequence): SEHNR, FQNEAQ. Inclusive of the bounding cysteine and phenylalanine, the CDR3 is 18 residues long. The CDR3 DNA has 54 bases and is translated from base 1.